This is a list of T cell receptor beta chains from one sample in a study of shared clonotypes between healthy human individuals. Clones were sequenced by immunoSEQ multiplex PCR, and TCRdb holds only the in-frame ones, with some missing. This table holds millions of clones, around nine tenths found once. Material for sequencing was naive CD4+ T cells sorted from blood. The receptors here all came from a young man in good health. Each CDR3 is given with its conserved first and last residue.

CDR3aa,len,j_gene,v_gene
CASSIDRTYNSPLHF,15,TRBJ1-6,TRBV19
CASHRGFQETQYF,13,TRBJ2-5,TRBV2
CASSPPERSEKLFF,14,TRBJ1-4,TRBV28
CAWRTEDTQYF,11,TRBJ2-3,TRBV30
CASSAGEGQTQYF,13,TRBJ2-5,TRBV9
CASRRQGATDEQYF,14,TRBJ2-7,TRBV6-5
CASSGAAASTGELFF,15,TRBJ2-2,TRBV2
CASSPVGEGRTEAFF,15,TRBJ1-1,TRBV18
CASRIQATLGGYTF,14,TRBJ1-2,TRBV6-6
CASTVTDSNQPQHF,14,TRBJ1-5,TRBV2
CAWSFKTFANEQFF,14,TRBJ2-1,TRBV30
CASSLTGTIYEQYF,14,TRBJ2-7,TRBV5-1
CASRMTRLGNTIYF,14,TRBJ1-3,TRBV28
CASSYRGDRGYEQYF,15,TRBJ2-7,TRBV6-5
CASSEELNTEAFF,13,TRBJ1-1,TRBV5-1
CATQPGQGANYGYTF,15,TRBJ1-2,TRBV19
CASSQDLPQIYEQYF,15,TRBJ2-7,TRBV4-2
CASSSTTRTESGAFF,15,TRBJ1-1,TRBV5-1
CASRRRQPQHF,11,TRBJ1-5,TRBV27